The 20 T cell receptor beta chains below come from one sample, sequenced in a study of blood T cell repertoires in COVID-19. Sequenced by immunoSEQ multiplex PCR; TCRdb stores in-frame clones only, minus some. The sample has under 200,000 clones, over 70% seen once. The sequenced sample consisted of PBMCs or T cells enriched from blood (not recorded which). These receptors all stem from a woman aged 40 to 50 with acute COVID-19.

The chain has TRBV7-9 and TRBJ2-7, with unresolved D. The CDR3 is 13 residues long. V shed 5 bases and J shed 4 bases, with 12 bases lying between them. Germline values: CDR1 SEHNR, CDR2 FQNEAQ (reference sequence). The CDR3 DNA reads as TGTGCCAGCAGCCCCGCGGCCGATTACGAGCAGTACTTC. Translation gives CASSPAADYEQYF.

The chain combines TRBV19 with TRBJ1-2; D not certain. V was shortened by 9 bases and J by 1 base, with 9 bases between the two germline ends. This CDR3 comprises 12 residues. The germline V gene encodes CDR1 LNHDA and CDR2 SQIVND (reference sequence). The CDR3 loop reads CASFLFNYGYTF. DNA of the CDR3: TGTGCCAGCTTCCTCTTTAACTATGGCTACACCTTC.

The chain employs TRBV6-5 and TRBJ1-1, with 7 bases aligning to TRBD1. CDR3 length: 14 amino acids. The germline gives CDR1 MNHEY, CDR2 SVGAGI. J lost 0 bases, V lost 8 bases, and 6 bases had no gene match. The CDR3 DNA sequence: TGTGCCAGCCGGGACAGCAGCATGAACACTGAAGCTTTCTTT. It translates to CASRDSSMNTEAFF.

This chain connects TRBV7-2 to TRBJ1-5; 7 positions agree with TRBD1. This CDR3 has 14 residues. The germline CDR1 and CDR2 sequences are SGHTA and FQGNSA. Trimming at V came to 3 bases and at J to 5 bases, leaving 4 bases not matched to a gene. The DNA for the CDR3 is TGTGCCAGCAGCTTGGACAGGACCGATCAGCCCCAGCATTTT. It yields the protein CASSLDRTDQPQHF.

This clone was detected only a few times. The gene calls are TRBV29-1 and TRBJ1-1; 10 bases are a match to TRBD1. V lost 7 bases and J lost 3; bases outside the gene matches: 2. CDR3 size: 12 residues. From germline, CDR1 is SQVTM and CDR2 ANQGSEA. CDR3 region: CSGTGGYTEAFF. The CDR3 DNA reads TGCAGCGGGACAGGGGGATACACTGAAGCTTTCTTT.

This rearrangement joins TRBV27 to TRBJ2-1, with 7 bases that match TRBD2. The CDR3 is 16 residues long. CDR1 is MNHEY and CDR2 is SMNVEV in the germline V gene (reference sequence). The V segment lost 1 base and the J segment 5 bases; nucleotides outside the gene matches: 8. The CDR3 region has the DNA TGTGCCAGCAGTTTATTATCGGGGACTACCCACAATGAGCAGTTCTTC. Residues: CASSLLSGTTHNEQFF.

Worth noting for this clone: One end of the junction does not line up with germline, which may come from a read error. The CDR3 bases are TGTGCCAGCAACCAAGGGACAGCGAATTCACCCCTCCACTTT. Amino acids: CASNQGTANSPLHF. The chain carries TRBV3-1 (or the pseudogene TRBV3-2) and TRBJ1-6, with 7 bases fitting TRBD1. This CDR3 has 14 residues. CDR1 is LGHDT, CDR2 YNNKEL, per germline (reference sequence).

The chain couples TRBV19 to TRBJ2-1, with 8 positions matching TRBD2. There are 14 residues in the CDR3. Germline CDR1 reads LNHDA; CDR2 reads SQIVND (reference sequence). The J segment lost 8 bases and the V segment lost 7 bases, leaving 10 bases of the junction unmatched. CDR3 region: CASKRAGAGDEQFF. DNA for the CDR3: TGTGCCAGTAAGAGAGCGGGAGCGGGCGATGAGCAGTTCTTC.

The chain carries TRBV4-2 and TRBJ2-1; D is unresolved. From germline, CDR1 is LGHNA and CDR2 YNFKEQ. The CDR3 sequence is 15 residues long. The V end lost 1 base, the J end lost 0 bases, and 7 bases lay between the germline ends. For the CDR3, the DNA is TGTGCCAGCAGCCAAGGAGGAAGCTCCTACAATGAGCAGTTCTTC. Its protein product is CASSQGGSSYNEQFF.

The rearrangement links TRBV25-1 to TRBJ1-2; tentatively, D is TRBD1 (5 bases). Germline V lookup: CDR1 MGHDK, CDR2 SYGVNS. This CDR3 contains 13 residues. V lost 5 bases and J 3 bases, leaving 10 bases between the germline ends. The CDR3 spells CASSPWGDYGYTF. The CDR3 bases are TGTGCCAGCAGTCCTTGGGGGGACTATGGCTACACCTTC.

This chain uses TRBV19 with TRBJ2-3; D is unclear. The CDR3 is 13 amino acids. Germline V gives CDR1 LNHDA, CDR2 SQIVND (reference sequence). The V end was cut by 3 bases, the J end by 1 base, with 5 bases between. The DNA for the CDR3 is TGTGCCAGTAGTATGGGCCGCACAGATACGCAGTATTTT. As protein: CASSMGRTDTQYF. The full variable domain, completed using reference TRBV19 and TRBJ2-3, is DGGITQSPKYLFRKEGQNVTLSCEQNLNHDAMYWYRQDPGQGLRLIYYSQIVNDFQKGDIAEGYSVSREKKESFPLTVTSAQKNPTAFYLCASSMGRTDTQYFGPGTRLTVL.

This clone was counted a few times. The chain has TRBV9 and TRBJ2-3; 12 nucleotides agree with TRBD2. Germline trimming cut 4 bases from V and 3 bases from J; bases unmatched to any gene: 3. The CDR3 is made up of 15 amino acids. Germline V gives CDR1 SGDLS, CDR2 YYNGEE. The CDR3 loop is CASSITSGRTDTQYF. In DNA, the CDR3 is TGTGCCAGCAGCATTACTAGCGGGAGGACAGATACGCAGTATTTT. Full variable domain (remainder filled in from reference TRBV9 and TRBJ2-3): DSGVTQTPKHLITATGQRVTLRCSPRSGDLSVYWYQQSLDQGLQFLIQYYNGEERAKGNILERFSAQQFPDLHSELNLSSLELGDSALYFCASSITSGRTDTQYFGPGTRLTVL.

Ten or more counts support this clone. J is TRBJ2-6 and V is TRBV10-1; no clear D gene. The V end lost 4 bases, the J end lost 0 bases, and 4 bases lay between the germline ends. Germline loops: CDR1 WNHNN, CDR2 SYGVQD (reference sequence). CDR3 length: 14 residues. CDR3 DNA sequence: TGCGCCAGCAGTGCGGGCTCTGGGGCCAACGTCCTGACTTTC. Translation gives CASSAGSGANVLTF.

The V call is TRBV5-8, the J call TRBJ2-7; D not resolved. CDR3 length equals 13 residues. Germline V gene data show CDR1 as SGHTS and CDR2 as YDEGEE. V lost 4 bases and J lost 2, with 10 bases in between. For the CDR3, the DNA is TGTGCCAGCAGCCAGTACGTGGCCTACGAGCAGTACTTC. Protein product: CASSQYVAYEQYF.

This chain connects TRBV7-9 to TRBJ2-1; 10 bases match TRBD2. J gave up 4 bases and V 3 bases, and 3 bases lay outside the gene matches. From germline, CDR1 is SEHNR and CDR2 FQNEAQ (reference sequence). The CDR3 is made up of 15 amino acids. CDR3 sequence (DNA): TGTGCCAGCAGCTTCGGACTAGCGGTATACAATGAGCAGTTCTTC. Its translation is CASSFGLAVYNEQFF. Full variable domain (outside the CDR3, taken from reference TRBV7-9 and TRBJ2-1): DTGVSQNPRHKITKRGQNVTFRCDPISEHNRLYWYRQTLGQGPEFLTYFQNEAQLEKSRLLSDRFSAERPKGSFSTLEIQRTEQGDSAMYLCASSFGLAVYNEQFFGPGTRLTVL.

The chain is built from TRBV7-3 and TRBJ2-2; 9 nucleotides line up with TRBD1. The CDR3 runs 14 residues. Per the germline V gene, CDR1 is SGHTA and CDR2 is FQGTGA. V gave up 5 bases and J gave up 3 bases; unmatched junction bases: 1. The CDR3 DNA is TGTGCCAGCAGCCGGGACAGGGACACCGGGGAGCTGTTTTTT. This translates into CASSRDRDTGELFF.

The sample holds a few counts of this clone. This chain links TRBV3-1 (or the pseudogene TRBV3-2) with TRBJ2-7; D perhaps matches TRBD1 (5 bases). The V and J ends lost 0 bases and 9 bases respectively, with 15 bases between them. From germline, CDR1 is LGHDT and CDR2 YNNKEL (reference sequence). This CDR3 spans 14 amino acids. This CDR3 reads CASSQDGRVSGQYF. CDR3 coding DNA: TGTGCCAGCAGCCAAGATGGCAGGGTTTCGGGGCAGTACTTC.

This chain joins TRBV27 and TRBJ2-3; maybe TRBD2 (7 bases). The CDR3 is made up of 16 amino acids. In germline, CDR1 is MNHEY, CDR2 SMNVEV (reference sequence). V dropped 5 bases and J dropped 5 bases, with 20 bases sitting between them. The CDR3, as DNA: TGTGCCAGCAGTCCATATCTAGCGGAGGGGGTAGATACGCAGTATTTT. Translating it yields CASSPYLAEGVDTQYF.

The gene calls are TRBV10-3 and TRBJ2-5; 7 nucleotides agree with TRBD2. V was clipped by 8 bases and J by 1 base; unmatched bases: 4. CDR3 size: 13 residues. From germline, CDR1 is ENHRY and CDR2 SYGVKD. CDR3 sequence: CAIREAFQETQYF. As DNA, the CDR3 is TGTGCCATCCGGGAGGCTTTCCAAGAGACCCAGTACTTC.

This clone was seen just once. This CDR3 is CASSYSGQGSYEQYF. DNA for the CDR3: TGTGCCAGCAGTTACTCAGGACAGGGATCCTACGAGCAGTACTTC. This chain joins TRBV6-6 and TRBJ2-7; TRBD1 matches at 8 bases. The CDR3 is 15 amino acids. Looked up from germline, CDR1 is MNHNY and CDR2 is SVGAGI (reference sequence). V lost 0 bases and J lost 1; bases outside the gene matches: 2.